The rows below give T cell receptor beta chains drawn from one sample of a study of immune cell composition in non-small cell lung cancer. This table comes from immunoSEQ multiplex PCR, and its TCRdb copy is limited to in-frame clones, with some not included. The sample lists 6,600 or so clones; 82% were seen once. Sequencing was done on a sample of non-adjacent lung tissue. Every receptor here comes from a human donor with non-small cell lung cancer. Each CDR3 is given with its conserved first and last residue. D genes are given only for firm matches. Clone size is stated in some rows and not others, as once, few, many or a class when expanded.

TRBV7-6	TRBJ2-1	-	TRBD2	CASSLSGTSSNEQFF	TGTGCCAGCAGCTTAAGTGGGACTAGCAGCAATGAGCAGTTCTTC
TRBV28	TRBJ2-1	-	TRBD2	CASSLGLAGVDEQFF	TGTGCCAGCAGTCTCGGACTAGCGGGAGTCGATGAGCAGTTCTTC
TRBV2	TRBJ2-6	medium-sized	-	CASSVEGFTGANVLTF	TGTGCCAGCAGTGTGGAGGGATTCACTGGGGCCAACGTCCTGACTTTC
TRBV27	TRBJ2-1	-	-	CASSLGGLVNEQFF	TGTGCCAGCAGTTTGGGGGGTCTGGTCAATGAGCAGTTCTTC
TRBV27	TRBJ2-3	large	-	CASNPLGAASTDTQYF	TGTGCCAGTAACCCCCTAGGGGCCGCCAGCACAGATACGCAGTATTTT
TRBV5-4	TRBJ2-7	-	TRBD2	CASSSGGERTTYEQYF	TGTGCCAGCAGCTCCGGGGGGGAGAGGACCACCTACGAGCAGTACTTC
TRBV6-1	TRBJ1-5	-	-	CASRGGGSNQPQHF	TGTGCCAGCAGAGGCGGGGGGAGCAATCAGCCCCAGCATTTT
TRBV28	TRBJ1-3	-	TRBD1	CASLPGQGSGNTIYF	TGTGCCAGTCTCCCGGGACAGGGGTCTGGAAACACCATATATTTT
TRBV30	TRBJ2-3	-	TRBD2	CAWSTSGTADTQYF	TGTGCCTGGAGTACTAGCGGAACCGCTGATACGCAGTATTTT
TRBV27	TRBJ1-1	-	TRBD1	CASSPNRGAGAEAFF	TGTGCCAGCAGTCCCAACAGGGGGGCCGGCGCTGAAGCTTTCTTT
TRBV7-2	TRBJ1-1	-	-	CASNNNRARNTEAFF	TGTGCCAGCAACAATAACAGGGCCCGGAACACTGAAGCTTTCTTT
TRBV7-2	TRBJ1-1	-	-	CASSMYGSTEAFF	TGTGCCAGCAGCATGTATGGGAGCACTGAAGCTTTCTTT
TRBV27	TRBJ1-5	-	-	CASSFLAGGDQPQHF	TGTGCCAGCAGTTTCCTAGCCGGAGGGGATCAGCCCCAGCATTTT
TRBV6-5	TRBJ2-7	-	TRBD1	CASSYTRDRGGEQYF	TGTGCCAGCAGTTACACCCGGGACAGGGGAGGCGAGCAGTACTTC
TRBV7-2	TRBJ2-7	-	-	CASSLHSSSEQYF	TGTGCCAGCAGCTTACATAGTTCGAGTGAGCAGTACTTC
TRBV5-6	TRBJ2-7	-	TRBD1	CASSETGIEQYF	TGTGCCAGCAGCGAGACAGGGATCGAGCAGTACTTC
TRBV18	TRBJ1-4	-	TRBD1	CASSPSRGLYEKLFF	TGTGCCAGCTCACCGTCAAGGGGGCTGTATGAAAAACTGTTTTTT
TRBV7-9	TRBJ1-1	-	-	CASTSRNTEAFF	TGTGCCAGCACCTCGCGGAACACTGAAGCTTTCTTT
TRBV5-4	TRBJ2-5	-	TRBD1	CASSRDQGEETQYF	TGTGCCAGCAGCAGGGACCAGGGGGAAGAGACCCAGTACTTC
TRBV9	TRBJ2-5	-	-	CASSVGGSQETQYF	TGTGCCAGCAGCGTAGGAGGGAGCCAAGAGACCCAGTACTTC
TRBV5-6	TRBJ2-1	-	TRBD2	CASSLEGAGGYNEQFF	TGTGCCAGCAGCTTGGAAGGAGCGGGAGGTTACAATGAGCAGTTCTTC
TRBV19	TRBJ2-1	-	TRBD2	CAYRRTSGGPSYNEQFF	TGTGCCTACCGCAGGACTAGCGGGGGGCCATCCTACAATGAGCAGTTCTTC
TRBV7-3	TRBJ2-1	once	TRBD2	CASSLTGGSTGDNEQFF	TGTGCCAGCAGCTTAACCGGGGGGTCGACCGGAGACAATGAGCAGTTCTTC
TRBV7-9	TRBJ2-3	-	-	CASSFSGDTDTQYF	TGTGCCAGCAGCTTTTCGGGGGACACAGATACGCAGTATTTT
TRBV19	TRBJ2-3	-	TRBD2	CASSIDPSAGGTDTQYF	TGTGCCAGTAGTATAGATCCTAGTGCGGGGGGCACAGATACGCAGTATTTT
TRBV28	TRBJ2-2	-	-	CASSLGLLNTGELFF	TGTGCCAGCAGTTTAGGACTCTTGAACACCGGGGAGCTGTTTTTT
TRBV6-5	TRBJ2-7	-	TRBD2	CASRRTSERLEQYF	TGTGCCAGCAGACGGACTAGCGAACGGCTCGAGCAGTACTTC
TRBV6-4	TRBJ2-2	once	-	CASRREENTGELFF	TGTGCCAGCAGACGAGAGGAGAACACCGGGGAGCTGTTTTTT
TRBV5-6	TRBJ1-5	-	TRBD1	CASSWTGDLSNQPQHF	TGTGCCAGCAGCTGGACAGGGGACCTTAGCAATCAGCCCCAGCATTTT
TRBV5-1	TRBJ2-7	-	-	CASSLGSEGWIRLLAYEQYF	TGCGCCAGCAGCTTGGGAAGCGAGGGCTGGATTCGACTGCTGGCCTACGAGCAGTACTTC
TRBV7-9	TRBJ1-1	-	-	CASSPWTENTEAFF	TGTGCCAGCAGCCCATGGACAGAGAACACTGAAGCTTTCTTT
TRBV5-1	TRBJ1-1	once	-	CASSLHRVDTEAFF	TGCGCCAGCAGCTTGCACAGGGTGGACACTGAAGCTTTCTTT
TRBV18	TRBJ2-1	-	TRBD2	CASSPKQTGGSEQFF	TGTGCCAGCTCACCAAAGCAGACGGGGGGGAGTGAGCAGTTCTTC
TRBV7-9	TRBJ2-5	-	TRBD2	CASSLGTSGTYQETQYF	TGTGCCAGCAGCTTGGGGACTAGCGGGACCTACCAAGAGACCCAGTACTTC
TRBV15	TRBJ2-3	-	TRBD1	CATSRELRGQRDTQYF	TGTGCCACCAGCAGAGAACTGAGGGGGCAACGAGATACGCAGTATTTT
TRBV4-3	TRBJ2-3	-	-	CASSPFQGHTDTQYF	TGCGCCAGCAGCCCTTTCCAGGGCCACACAGATACGCAGTATTTT
TRBV5-1	TRBJ2-7	-	-	CASSWTGTSYEQYF	TGCGCCAGCAGCTGGACGGGAACTTCCTACGAGCAGTACTTC
TRBV7-2	TRBJ2-1	-	TRBD1	CASSPGGTGGYNEQFF	TGTGCCAGCAGCCCCGGCGGGACAGGGGGCTACAATGAGCAGTTCTTC
TRBV7-6	TRBJ1-3	-	-	CASSPQAFGNTIYF	TGTGCCAGCAGCCCCCAGGCTTTTGGAAACACCATATATTTT
TRBV2	TRBJ1-2	-	TRBD1	CASMSIDRALNYGYTF	TGTGCCAGCATGAGCATTGACAGGGCTCTAAACTATGGCTACACCTTC
TRBV6-1	TRBJ1-1	-	TRBD1	CASGQARGNTEAFF	TGTGCCAGCGGACAGGCGAGGGGGAACACTGAAGCTTTCTTT
TRBV28	TRBJ2-1	-	-	CASTPLGGGNEQFF	TGTGCCAGCACCCCCCTCGGGGGTGGGAATGAGCAGTTCTTC
TRBV28	TRBJ2-7	-	TRBD2	CASSIAGEAGEQYF	TGTGCCAGCAGTATAGCGGGAGAGGCAGGCGAGCAGTACTTC
TRBV20-1	TRBJ2-3	-	-	CSAHLDTQYF	TGCAGTGCCCATTTAGATACGCAGTATTTT
TRBV27	TRBJ2-7	-	-	CASSPRTPPYEQYF	TGTGCCAGCAGTCCCCGGACACCCCCCTACGAGCAGTACTTC
TRBV7-9	TRBJ2-7	-	TRBD2	CASTPPRGLASYEQYF	TGTGCCAGCACCCCCCCCCGAGGACTAGCGTCCTACGAGCAGTACTTC
TRBV7-9	TRBJ2-4	-	TRBD2	CASSPQTSGSPLGVDIQYF	TGTGCCAGCAGTCCTCAGACTAGCGGGAGTCCCCTGGGGGTAGACATTCAGTACTTC
TRBV21-1	TRBJ1-2	-	-	CATRDRGPKSGGYTF	TGTGCCACCCGGGACAGGGGGCCGAAGTCGGGGGGCTACACCTTC
TRBV5-5	TRBJ1-4	-	-	CASTRQTGPNEKLFF	TGTGCCAGCACCCGTCAGACAGGACCTAATGAAAAACTGTTTTTT
TRBV6-1	TRBJ1-2	-	-	CASSTGTNYGYTF	TGTGCCAGCAGCACGGGGACTAACTATGGCTACACCTTC
TRBV2	TRBJ1-4	-	TRBD1	CASSRTGGREKLFF	TGTGCCAGCAGTAGGACAGGGGGCAGAGAAAAACTGTTTTTT
TRBV23-1	TRBJ2-7	-	-	CASSQFVFLLLAVHEQYF	TGCGCCAGCAGTCAATTTGTGTTCCTACTTCTCGCGGTCCACGAGCAGTACTTC